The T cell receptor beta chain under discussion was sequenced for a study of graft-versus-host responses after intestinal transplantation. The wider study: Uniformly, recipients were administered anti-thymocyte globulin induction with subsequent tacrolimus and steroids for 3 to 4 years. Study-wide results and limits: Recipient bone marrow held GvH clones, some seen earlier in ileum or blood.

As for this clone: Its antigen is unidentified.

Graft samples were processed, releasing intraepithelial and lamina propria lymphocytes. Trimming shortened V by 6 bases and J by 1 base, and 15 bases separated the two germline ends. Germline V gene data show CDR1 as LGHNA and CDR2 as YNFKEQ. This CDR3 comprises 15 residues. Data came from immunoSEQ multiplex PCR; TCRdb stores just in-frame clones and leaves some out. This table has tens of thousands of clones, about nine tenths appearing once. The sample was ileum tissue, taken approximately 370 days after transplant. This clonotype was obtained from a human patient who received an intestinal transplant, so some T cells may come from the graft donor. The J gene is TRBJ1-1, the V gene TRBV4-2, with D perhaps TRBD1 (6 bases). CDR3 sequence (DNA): TGTGCCAGCAGGCGACTCGGGGGCGCGAACACTGAAGCTTTCTTT. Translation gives CASRRLGGANTEAFF.